This TCR beta chain came from a study of cytotoxic CD8 clonotypes in ibrutinib-treated CLL. Study-wide context: Overall, around 25 responses were partial and 2 complete; following median about 70 months, around 15 patients stayed remitted and some 12 progressed.

This CDR3 is 14 amino acids long. Per germline, CDR1 SGHRS and CDR2 YFSETQ. V was clipped by 4 bases and J by 6 bases, with 13 bases between them. Comment on this clone: What it binds is not known.

Study-wide points: Public clonotypes were seen rarely and were contracted or stable on treatment.

Assay: immunoSEQ multiplex PCR; the TCRdb copy retains only in-frame clones and omits some. Here the sample spans about 300,000 clones, roughly 76% being singletons. The receptor was isolated from a human donor with chronic lymphocytic leukemia. The chain recombines TRBV5-1 with TRBJ2-2, with D tentatively TRBD1 (5 bases). The sequenced sample was PBMCs, obtained at disease progression, from a patient treated with ibrutinib. CDR3 protein: CASSPGAGSGELFF. In nucleotides, the CDR3 is TGCGCCAGCAGCCCTGGAGCAGGGTCCGGGGAGCTGTTTTTT.